Included here is one T cell receptor (beta chain) sequence, with context. Its antigen is as yet unknown. The sample belongs to a study of CXCR3-negative and CXCR3-positive naive CD8 T cells. Using triplicate sorts, 300,000 cells were collected each time from every CD8+ T cell subset. Naive CD8+ T cells had a CD45RO-CCR7+CD27+CD95- phenotype. UMI-labeled 5' RACE TRB cDNA libraries were prepared from the cells. Using the 5' RACE reads, TCRdb records one entry per CDR3 protein without DNA. This sample's table reports around 130,000 distinct CDR3 sequences. The germline CDR1 and CDR2 sequences are SGHTA and FQGNSA. CDR3 size: 15 residues. Whole-study results and caveats: Relative to CXCR3-negative naive cells, CXCR3-positive naive cells had more hydrophobic TRB CDR3s.

The J gene is TRBJ2-3, the V gene TRBV7-2; TCRdb lists TRBD2, though no DNA is available to test this call. Sequenced material: naive CXCR3+ CD8+ T cells from blood. Described subset: CD45RO-CCR7+CD27+CD95- naive CD8+ T cells expressing CXCR3 (TNR3+). The receptor was isolated from a human donor in good health. Some clones in this sample may be carry-over from other donors' samples. Here the CDR3 reads CARGGSFVSTDTQYF.